The sequence of this T cell receptor (beta chain) was determined in a study of blood T cell repertoires in COVID-19. Study-level background: COVID-19 samples, acute and convalescent, were from the United States, Italy and Spain. In each case, the material was cDNA or gDNA derived from T cells, B-cell-depleted T cells, or PBMCs.

The authors' processing: Amplification with reference gene primers provided the estimates of nucleated cell counts. The protocol was immunoSEQ multiplex PCR, while the TCRdb copy is restricted to in-frame clones and leaves out a portion. V, J and clone size are taken as reported in that table, and D and trimming were inferred from the DNA itself. Of tens of thousands of clones listed, around 83% are singletons. The CDR3 loop spans 13 amino acids. V was pared by 8 bases and J by 4 bases, with 14 bases between. Germline V gene data show CDR1 as MDHEN and CDR2 as SYDVKM. The sequenced material came from peripheral blood. The chain uses TRBV28 and TRBJ1-2; no reliable D call. This receptor was identified in a human donor in a cohort sampled during active COVID-19. The CDR3 DNA reads as TGTGCCAGCGGCATCCCCGAGGGCTATGGCTACACCTTC. As protein: CASGIPEGYGYTF.